Shown below are 19 T cell receptor beta chains from a single sample sequenced in a study of OX40 agonist ivuxolimab in advanced cancers. Libraries were made using the immunoSEQ multiplex PCR assay. TCRdb obtained this table from immuneACCESS and retained in-frame rearrangements with V and J assigned. These tables miss some clones; where compared with another copy, unresolved V genes account for less than half of the shortfall, and the remainder is unexplained. The table for this sample lists 80,000 to 100,000 clones; 93% of them were counted only once. The ten largest make up roughly 0.26% of the sample. This sample comprised CD4+ or CD8+ T cells sorted from blood, obtained in a trial of the OX40 agonist ivuxolimab. These receptors were taken from an adult with an advanced solid tumor such as melanoma, head and neck, liver or kidney cancer.

The chain combines TRBV6-6 with TRBJ1-1; the D gene is possibly TRBD1 (5 bases). The CDR3 totals 14 residues. V gave up 2 bases and J gave up 3 bases, with 10 bases separating them. Germline V gene lookup returns CDR1 MNHNY and CDR2 SVGAGI (reference sequence). As DNA, the CDR3 is TGTGCCAGCAGTTACGGGGGAGGGTACACTGAAGCTTTCTTT. It yields the protein CASSYGGGYTEAFF.

The rearrangement uses TRBV7-9 and TRBJ1-2; 7 bases are a match to TRBD1. This CDR3 spans 16 amino acids. With 7 bases clipped from V and 2 bases from J, the junction kept 13 bases outside the gene matches. CDR1 is SEHNR and CDR2 is FQNEAQ in the germline V gene (reference sequence). CDR3 nucleotide sequence: TGTGCCAGCATCCGGAGCGCAGGGGGAGAGAACTATGGCTACACCTTC. Amino acid sequence: CASIRSAGGENYGYTF.

The chain combines TRBV5-4 with TRBJ2-1; D ambiguous. From germline, CDR1 is SGHNT and CDR2 YYREEE (reference sequence). The ends were cut back, 5 bases at V and 1 base at J, with 16 bases in the middle. The CDR3 is 16 amino acids. CDR3 region: CASRSKTGPSYNEQFF. CDR3 sequence (DNA): TGTGCCAGCAGATCGAAGACCGGGCCTTCCTACAATGAGCAGTTCTTC.

The count of this clone is one. The chain links TRBV6-6 to TRBJ1-2; D remains unclear. With 0 bases removed from V and 7 bases from J, the gap between germline ends came to 15 bases. The CDR3 spans 15 residues. Germline assignment: CDR1 MNHNY and CDR2 SVGAGI (reference sequence). CDR3 region: CASSYSSGPGVGYTF. Written as DNA, the CDR3 is TGTGCCAGCAGTTACTCGTCCGGCCCGGGAGTTGGCTACACCTTC.

This chain joins TRBV19 and TRBJ1-5; D not resolved. Deletions cut 7 bases from V and 5 bases from J, with 15 bases between. Germline V gene sequence: CDR1 LNHDA, CDR2 SQIVND (reference sequence). CDR3 length: 14 amino acids. CDR3 sequence reads: CASTPDSRDQPQHF. The CDR3 DNA reads TGTGCCAGTACCCCGGACTCGAGGGATCAGCCCCAGCATTTT. The entire variable domain, with the rest obtained from reference TRBV19 and TRBJ1-5, is as follows: DGGITQSPKYLFRKEGQNVTLSCEQNLNHDAMYWYRQDPGQGLRLIYYSQIVNDFQKGDIAEGYSVSREKKESFPLTVTSAQKNPTAFYLCASTPDSRDQPQHFGDGTRLSIL.

This chain connects TRBV5-1 to TRBJ1-3; D is unclear. CDR3 length equals 14 residues. Germline V gene data show CDR1 as SGHRS and CDR2 as YFSETQ. V gave up 7 bases and J gave up 2 bases, with 13 bases separating them. For the CDR3, the DNA is TGCGCCAGCTCTCCCGAGTTCGCTGGAAACACCATATATTTT. Its protein is CASSPEFAGNTIYF.

CDR3 sequence reads: CASSEYGPGYTEAFF. The CDR3 nucleotides are TGTGCCAGCAGTGAATATGGTCCGGGGTACACTGAAGCTTTCTTT. This chain connects TRBV2 to TRBJ1-1; D call uncertain. There are 15 residues in the CDR3. CDR1 SNHLY and CDR2 FYNNEI come from the germline V gene. V was pared by 2 bases and J by 3 bases, with 13 bases between.

The chain employs TRBV5-1 and TRBJ1-3; D might be TRBD1 (5 bases). CDR1 is SGHRS and CDR2 is YFSETQ in the germline V gene. The CDR3 extends over 15 amino acids. V dropped 4 bases and J dropped 4 bases, with 15 bases sitting between them. This CDR3 reads CASSPMGHEGNTIYF. The CDR3 coding sequence is TGCGCCAGCAGCCCCATGGGGCATGAAGGAAACACCATATATTTT.

The chain joins TRBV30 to TRBJ1-6; D gene uncertain. The germline gives CDR1 GTSNPN, CDR2 SVGIG (reference sequence). Trimming took 3 bases from V and 0 from J, leaving 9 bases between them. The CDR3 sequence is 15 residues long. CDR3 DNA: TGTGCCTGGAGGGTAGGAAGCTCCTATAATTCACCCCTCCACTTT. Translating it yields CAWRVGSSYNSPLHF.

This clone showed up just a few times. This chain joins TRBV19 and TRBJ1-5; unclear D gene. The germline gives CDR1 LNHDA, CDR2 SQIVND (reference sequence). The CDR3 consists of 14 residues. With 6 bases removed from V and 7 bases from J, the gap between germline ends came to 16 bases. CDR3 loop: CASRLGWDSQPQHF. The CDR3 DNA follows: TGTGCCAGTAGGTTAGGGTGGGATAGCCAGCCCCAGCATTTT.

The V and J genes are TRBV9 and TRBJ2-5; 8 positions agree with TRBD2. The CDR3 length is 16 residues. CDR1 and CDR2 from the germline V gene are SGDLS and YYNGEE. J was trimmed by 1 base and V by 3 bases; bases with no gene match: 8. CDR3 amino acids: CASSGGGPLSQETQYF. DNA of the CDR3: TGTGCCAGCAGCGGCGGGGGGCCCCTATCCCAAGAGACCCAGTACTTC.

The chain uses TRBV9 and TRBJ2-3; D gene unclear. Looked up from germline, CDR1 is SGDLS and CDR2 is YYNGEE. CDR3 length: 16 residues. V gave up 0 bases and J gave up 0 bases, with 11 bases separating them. As DNA, the CDR3 is TGTGCCAGCAGCGTAGATGGCGGAACTAGCACAGATACGCAGTATTTT. This translates into CASSVDGGTSTDTQYF.

The chain carries TRBV6-5 and TRBJ2-7; D is unresolved. Germline CDR1 MNHEY, CDR2 SVGAGI. The CDR3 length is 14 residues. Between the trimmed V and J ends, which lost 0 bases and 3 bases, there was a span of 9 bases. DNA of the CDR3: TGTGCCAGCAGTTACTCGAGATGGGGCTACGAGCAGTACGTC. Amino acid sequence: CASSYSRWGYEQYV.

A few counts support this clone. V is TRBV2 and J is TRBJ2-1, with 10 bases aligning to TRBD2. Unmatched junction bases numbered 10, after V lost 4 bases and J lost 10 bases. The CDR3 spans 15 residues. From germline, CDR1 is SNHLY and CDR2 FYNNEI. The CDR3 loop is CASSGSSGRLSEQFF. The DNA for the CDR3 is TGTGCCAGCAGTGGGAGTAGCGGGAGGCTTAGCGAGCAGTTCTTC.

The chain combines TRBV7-2 with TRBJ1-6; 7 bases align to TRBD1. The germline V gene has CDR1 SGHTA and CDR2 FQGNSA. The junction had 0 bases not matched to a gene; V was cut back by 4 bases and J by 0 bases. CDR3 length: 15 residues. The chain's CDR3 is CASSWDSSYNSPLHF. DNA of the CDR3: TGTGCCAGCAGCTGGGACAGCTCCTATAATTCACCCCTCCACTTT.

The rearrangement uses TRBV7-3 and TRBJ2-3; D uncertain. V lost 4 bases and J lost 2, with 7 bases in between. Germline V CDR1 and CDR2: SGHTA, FQGTGA. The CDR3 has 13 amino acids. The CDR3 loop reads CASSSGHTDTQYF. The DNA of the CDR3 is TGTGCCAGCAGCTCTGGCCACACAGATACGCAGTATTTT. The complete variable domain, with remaining parts taken from reference TRBV7-3 and TRBJ2-3, reads GAGVSQTPSNKVTEKGKYVELRCDPISGHTALYWYRQSLGQGPEFLIYFQGTGAADDSGLPNDRFFAVRPEGSVSTLKIQRTERGDSAVYLCASSSGHTDTQYFGPGTRLTVL.

This chain links TRBV7-8 with TRBJ2-3, with D unclear. Germline CDR1 reads SGHVS; CDR2 reads FQNEAQ. The germline V and J ends were trimmed by 2 bases and 4 bases, with 7 bases remaining between them. This CDR3 contains 13 residues. The CDR3 sequence is CASSLNVADTQYF. The CDR3 DNA follows: TGTGCCAGCAGCTTAAATGTGGCAGATACGCAGTATTTT.

This clone came up once. V usage is TRBV9 and J usage is TRBJ2-3; D is ambiguous. CDR3 length: 12 residues. CDR1 and CDR2 (germline): SGDLS, YYNGEE. The V and J ends lost 4 bases and 5 bases respectively, with 8 bases between them. CDR3 coding DNA: TGTGCCAGCAGCTCCCTCCTAGATACGCAGTATTTT. This encodes CASSSLLDTQYF.

The chain has TRBV7-9 and TRBJ2-1; D perhaps matches TRBD2 (6 bases). This CDR3 spans 15 amino acids. V was trimmed by 5 bases and J by 0 bases, leaving 11 bases between them. Germline V CDR1 and CDR2: SEHNR, FQNEAQ (reference sequence). The CDR3 nucleotides read TGTGCCAGCAGCCCCCTAGCGACCTCCTACAATGAGCAGTTCTTC. Amino acids: CASSPLATSYNEQFF.